The T cell receptor beta chain under discussion was sequenced for a study of cytomegalovirus exposure and HLA in healthy donors (dated by TCRdb to about 2017). At the level of the whole study: In an earlier analysis of some 550 of the donors, 276 Gb of sequence data and approximately 100 million unique TCR beta sequences from roughly 180 million T cells were reported. The number of donors typed differed by locus, with about 629-630 for A, B, C, DRB1 and DQB1, roughly 520 for DQA1, about 610 for DPA1, and under 490 for DPB1. Across approximately 400 genotyped donors of the cohort, an average of roughly 230,000 unique TCR beta nucleotide sequences per donor were sequenced, and 15% to 20% of those sequences were non-productive. Donor age, sex, ethnicity and CMV serostatus were collected together with the repertoire data. An early release covering roughly 600 HLA-typed donors comprised 250 to 350 gigabases of sequencing data and 85 million or so unique TCR sequences. High-throughput TCR immunosequencing, statistical association of individual TCRs with disease status, and machine learning were combined to predict cytomegalovirus infection status. The study aimed to test whether signatures of past pathogen exposure could be identified by cataloging public T cell receptors. Rather than using new phenotypic data, the later analysis identified candidate immune exposures from TCR beta sequences and from how often those sequences occurred across donors. In an earlier analysis of several hundred of the donors, high-throughput TCR beta sequencing was used to judge whether each TCR beta V gene segment behaved as functional or pseudogenic. Along with the 666-subject first cohort, a separate validation cohort of around 120 different subjects was used. HLA typing included class I and class II loci at four-digit resolution. All discovery cohort repertoires had been generated on a single sequencing platform. Because of strong linkage in the cohort, four or five DR-DQ haplotypes were treated as single units for association and clustering. A later analysis re-examined previously published TCR beta repertoires from around 670 donors and added high-resolution HLA genotyping to investigate patterns of TCR occurrence. Using immunosequencing, the study profiled T cell repertoires from fewer than 850 subjects and related those repertoires to cytomegalovirus serostatus. A later genetic analysis took genome-wide SNP genotypes for about 65% of the 666 donors and used that subset as a discovery cohort. Of the roughly 400 genotyped donors, about 80% fell in the genetic ancestry cluster associated with self-reported Caucasian donors.

On the study overall, not on this receptor specifically: Linkage disequilibrium might explain the correlated functional status among segregating V segments, but an unknown experimental factor could not be ruled out. Most TCR sequences were observed very rarely across donors, whereas some public TCRs were present in many individuals. Specific HLA alleles were associated with 15,000 to 20,000 TCR beta sequences at a false discovery rate of 0.05 in a later analysis. In this cohort, only TCR beta chains were sequenced, and detectable features were limited by the absence of alpha or paired-chain data. The authors suggested that the approach could potentially be extended to other disease states and immunological phenotypes. In a later analysis, HLA-associated TCR beta chains were found to be more clonally expanded and to have lower generation probabilities than equally common non-associated chains. A further reported finding was that TCR beta sequences accurately predicted the HLA-A and HLA-B alleles for most subjects in the first cohort. The 87-base-pair reads could not distinguish some IMGT-functional V segments, including TRBV6-2 and TRBV6-3, so those segments were excluded. The classifier was reported to diagnose cytomegalovirus status with high specificity and sensitivity in both the original and validation cohorts. Roughly uniform sequencing depth across donors was assumed in presence/absence analyses, although this assumption may not hold. The sequencing pipeline was judged likely to have produced a cluster of highly shared sequence variants as a technical artifact. Strong co-occurrence of HLA alleles, especially DR and DQ, made assigning TCR associations to individual alleles difficult. In a later genetic analysis, a missense DCLRE1C variant was associated with V-gene and J-gene trimming of TCR beta chains, and the association was replicated in an independent cohort. Immune exposure information for the cohort was limited to CMV serostatus. A total of 150 or so TCR beta chains were listed by the study as associated with cytomegalovirus. A few of the identified cytomegalovirus-associated TCR beta chains were confirmed in vitro to be specific for cytomegalovirus antigens. Broadly in line with IMGT annotations, most TCR beta V segments showed up in productive rearrangements about 87% or about 30% of the time in an earlier analysis of about 500 of the donors. In a later analysis, most CMV-associated TCR beta chains were found to appear HLA-restricted, with HLA associations seemingly driven largely by CMV exposure. Compared with the 666-donor mean, donors in an Asian-associated ancestry cluster had fewer N-insertions in productive TCRs, according to a later genetic analysis. Because counts were too low, roughly 17 rarely observed V segments, including chromosome 9 orphons, were left out of the earlier analysis of approximately 500 of the donors. In a later analysis, TCR association rates were found to vary across HLA loci, with the most associated TCRs seen for DRB1 alleles and the fewest for HLA-C alleles. Because some donors lacked HLA typing at each locus, the association tests relied only on the typed subset. A later analysis reported that several top co-occurrence clusters appeared linked to parvovirus B19, influenza, CMV and Epstein-Barr virus.

Concerning this clone itself: It lacks a known antigen. No per-base quality is available; no much larger clone lies one base away.

The cohort consisted of approximately 670 healthy bone marrow donors. All cohort members were sampled while nominally healthy, although unrecorded immune exposures were likely present. The donor tested CMV seropositive and was one of the 289 seropositive cohort members. A peripheral blood sample was provided by each donor, and peripheral blood mononuclear cells were used for TCR beta sequencing. The Qiagen DNeasy Blood Extraction Kit was used to extract genomic DNA from the blood cell samples. The germline V gene yields SGHRS for CDR1 and YFSETQ for CDR2. The germline ends are 12 bases apart after V is trimmed by 4 bases and J by 10 bases. The CDR3 runs 12 residues from the cysteine to the phenylalanine. Only the CDR3 DNA stays, 36 bases, in frame from base 1. Receptor amplification or capture employed the immunoSEQ multiplex PCR assay. A mixture of 60 forward primers for TCR Vbeta segments and 13 reverse primers for TCR Jbeta segments was used in the multiplex PCR. Amplification of the CDR3 region of rearranged TCR beta genes was performed with a multiplex PCR assay on genomic DNA. The Illumina HiSeq System was used to sequence the amplified TCR beta libraries as 87-base-pair reads. The authors' analysis ran thus. A later analysis tallied tens of millions of unique TCR beta chains across the 600 to 700 repertoires, and some 10 million of those chains were shared by two or more donors. To remove PCR and sequencing errors, raw reads were error-corrected and collapsed into unique sequences using a nearest-neighbor algorithm that merged closely related sequences. Alignment of CDR3 sequences to IMGT reference sequences was used to assign V, D and J gene segments. For a sequence to be retained, at least a six-nucleotide match to both a V gene segment and a J gene segment was required. A rearrangement was called productive if the CDR3 had no stop codons and remained in frame with V and J, and every other rearrangement was called non-productive. CDR3 was defined by IMGT convention, running from the second conserved V-encoded cysteine to the conserved J-encoded phenylalanine. The earlier analysis of fewer than 750 of the donors excluded sequences that lacked an unambiguous match to a single V gene segment. An earlier analysis of a few hundred of the donors called V segments functional above 56.7% productive rearrangements and segregating when the between-donor standard deviation exceeded 5%. A statistical classification framework was developed to diagnose cytomegalovirus status using the catalog of TCR beta chain sequences. A later analysis assigned V and J genes by comparing TCR nucleotide sequences with IMGT/GENE-DB human TR gene sequences. Using the TCRdist pipeline, a later analysis assigned CDR3 sequences along with most-parsimonious VDJ recombination scenarios. In a later analysis, each TCR beta chain was defined by its CDR3 amino acid sequence together with its V-gene family, and reads without a unique V-gene family were excluded. A later analysis removed several hundred highly shared, low-generation-probability nucleotide sequences to deal with suspected cross-contamination and a sequencing artifact. For each public chain, a later analysis derived a clonal expansion index from normalized ranks of inferred template counts within each repertoire. In a later analysis, generation probabilities were computed with a VDJ recombination model fitted to out-of-frame rearrangements, and the resulting probabilities were checked against IGoR. A later analysis scored TCR-TCR, TCR-HLA and TCR-CMV co-occurrence with hypergeometric tests, applying a repertoire-size bias correction to TCR pairs. In a later analysis, false discovery rates were estimated by permuting HLA or CMV assignments 20 times. In a later analysis, co-occurring TCRs were grouped using DBSCAN, and TCRdist sequence similarity was added for clustering within HLA-allele-positive subsets. Repertoires with fewer than 30,000 or more than 120,000 public chains were left out of co-occurrence clustering, as were several repertoires with anomalous nucleotide sharing. TCRdb stores this immuneACCESS table with in-frame sequences only. Part of the clones is absent; in the studies checked, under half of the shortfall reflects unresolved V genes, and no reason is known for the rest. V and J calls and clone size are copied from that table; D and trimming were computed from the DNA. A total of fewer than 150,000 clones appear in this sample, approximately 80% of them only once. 5% to 6% of the sample belongs to the ten largest clones.

Sequencing was carried out using PBMCs. The receptor was isolated from a woman aged 25 to 39 in good health and CMV-seropositive. This chain is built from TRBV5-1 and TRBJ2-1; the D region possibly corresponds to TRBD1 (6 bases align). The nucleotide sequence reads as follows: TGCGCCAGCAGCCTCCAGGGGACAGAGCAGTTCTTC. The encoded protein is CASSLQGTEQFF.